Each of the 21 T cell receptor beta chains below was sequenced from the same sample in a study of response to subunit inactivated influenza vaccine. In TCRdb, the RT-PCR reads were re-called with MiXCR into one record per CDR3 protein. The sample contains approximately 700,000 distinct CDR3 sequences, about 15% of which appear only once. Sequenced here: PBMCs from blood, sampled 11 to 12 days after vaccination. The receptors shown here come from a man aged 45-65 years who received an inactivated influenza vaccine.

This clonotype was recorded a few times. V gene TRBV20-1 combines with J gene TRBJ2-5, with 11 bases that match TRBD1. CDR1 DFQATT and CDR2 SNEGSKA come from the germline V gene (reference sequence). With 5 bases clipped from V and 6 bases from J, the junction kept 5 bases outside the gene matches. The CDR3 sequence is 13 residues long. As DNA, the CDR3 is TGCAGTGCTGTCGGGACAGGGGGACAGACCCAGTACTTC. This encodes CSAVGTGGQTQYF.

In this sample, this clonotype turned up a few times. The rearrangement uses TRBV10-3 and TRBJ2-1, with TRBD2 matching 12 bases. Per the germline V gene, CDR1 is ENHRY and CDR2 is SYGVKD. The CDR3 is made up of 16 amino acids. V dropped 7 bases and J dropped 5; count of bases not matched to a gene: 9. The CDR3, as DNA: TGTGCCATCACAGTGGGACTAGCGGGCGATAACAATGAGCAGTTCTTC. Protein sequence: CAITVGLAGDNNEQFF.

CDR3 sequence reads: CASSSNGFGGQETQYF. DNA of the CDR3: TGCGCCAGCAGCTCCAACGGGTTCGGTGGTCAAGAGACCCAGTACTTC. This chain uses TRBV5-1 with TRBJ2-5; D remains ambiguous. The CDR3 length is 16 residues. Germline values: CDR1 SGHRS, CDR2 YFSETQ. V lost 3 bases, J lost 2 bases, and 17 bases lay in between.

This clonotype was counted only a few times. This rearrangement joins TRBV29-1 to TRBJ1-3, with 7 bases that match TRBD1. This CDR3 comprises 13 residues. Germline loops: CDR1 SQVTM, CDR2 ANQGSEA. V shed 7 bases, J shed 1 base, and the junction held 4 bases outside the gene matches. CDR3 bases: TGCAGCGCCCGGACAGGTTCTGGAAACACCATATATTTT. Translating gives CSARTGSGNTIYF.

This clonotype showed up just a few times. This chain joins TRBV7-2 and TRBJ1-5, with D perhaps TRBD1 (6 bases). The CDR3 has 15 residues. Trimming removed 6 bases at V and 0 bases at J, with 12 bases between. CDR1 and CDR2 (germline): SGHTA, FQGNSA. In nucleotides, the CDR3 is TGTGCCAGCAGTTTGGACAGACGTAGCAATCAGCCCCAGCATTTT. Its translation is CASSLDRRSNQPQHF.

This clonotype was seen a few times. V usage is TRBV7-2 and J usage is TRBJ2-5; 13 bases are a match to TRBD2. This CDR3 spans 17 amino acids. Per the germline V gene, CDR1 is SGHTA and CDR2 is FQGNSA. The junction had 12 bases not matched to a gene; V was cut back by 3 bases and J by 8 bases. CDR3 DNA sequence: TGTGCCAGCAGCTTTGGACTAGCGGGGGACCTCTTCGTAACCCAGTACTTC. As protein: CASSFGLAGDLFVTQYF.

V gene TRBV9 combines with J gene TRBJ1-5; 9 bases fit TRBD1. Germline CDR1 reads SGDLS; CDR2 reads YYNGEE. After removal of 8 bases from V and 6 bases from J, the junction contained 3 bases not matched to a gene. This CDR3 has 12 residues. CDR3 sequence (DNA): TGTGCCAGTGGACAGGGGACTCAGCCCCAGCATTTT. This gives the protein CASGQGTQPQHF.

The chain uses TRBV3-1 and TRBJ2-3; D may be TRBD2 (7 bases). The V and J ends lost 5 bases and 4 bases respectively, with 16 bases between them. The CDR3 runs 15 residues. Germline CDR1 is LGHDT and CDR2 is YNNKEL (reference sequence). This chain's CDR3 is CASSWGGGASDTQYF. The CDR3 DNA is TGTGCCAGCAGCTGGGGAGGGGGTGCGTCAGATACGCAGTATTTT.

The chain recombines TRBV9 with TRBJ1-4, with a possible D match to TRBD1 (5 bases). V shed 0 bases and J shed 11 bases, with 20 bases lying between them. The germline gives CDR1 SGDLS, CDR2 YYNGEE. The CDR3 totals 16 residues. The CDR3 region has the DNA TGTGCCAGCAGCGTAGCGTCGGATCGAGGGACGGGGAAACTGTTTTTT. It codes for CASSVASDRGTGKLFF.

This clonotype was seen a handful of times. The rearrangement links TRBV20-1 to TRBJ2-1, with unresolved D. Germline-derived CDR1 and CDR2 are DFQATT and SNEGSKA (reference sequence). The CDR3 length is 12 residues. With 6 bases removed from V and 6 bases from J, the gap between germline ends came to 12 bases. As DNA, the CDR3 is TGCAGTGCCGTCTATGAGTTCAATGAGCAGTTCTTC. It encodes CSAVYEFNEQFF.

J is TRBJ2-7 and V is TRBV29-1, with 10 bases lining up with TRBD2. The germline V gene has CDR1 SQVTM and CDR2 ANQGSEA. V gave up 6 bases and J gave up 5 bases; unmatched junction bases: 10. This CDR3 is built from 14 residues. In DNA, the CDR3 is TGCAGCGTCTATGGGACTAGCGATTCCCACGAGCAGTACTTC. This gives the protein CSVYGTSDSHEQYF.

With respect to this clonotype: Germline and junction disagree at one end, which may indicate a read error. The chain carries TRBV20-1 and TRBJ1-2, with a possible D match to TRBD1 (5 bases). The CDR3 contains 13 residues. The germline gives CDR1 DFQATT, CDR2 SNEGSKA (reference sequence). This chain's CDR3 is CSARQGLHYGYSF. The CDR3 DNA reads TGCAGTGCTAGACAGGGACTACACTATGGCTACTCCTTC.

The table lists this clonotype with many counts. The chain has TRBV12-3 or TRBV12-4 and TRBJ1-3, with D maybe TRBD1 (5 bases). V dropped 3 bases and J dropped 0 bases, with 15 bases sitting between them. The CDR3 loop spans 17 amino acids. The CDR3 sequence is CASSFGRGRRSGNTIYF. CDR3 nucleotides: TGTGCCAGCAGTTTTGGGAGGGGACGCCGCTCTGGAAACACCATATATTTT.

The table lists this clonotype with a count of one. The genes are TRBV20-1 and TRBJ1-6, with TRBD1 matching over 8 bases. This CDR3 region has 14 residues. The V and J ends lost 5 bases and 6 bases, in that order; junction bases with no gene match: 6. In germline, CDR1 is DFQATT, CDR2 SNEGSKA (reference sequence). CDR3 coding DNA: TGCAGTGCTTCCCAGACAGGGGCTAATTCACCCCTCCACTTT. This translates into CSASQTGANSPLHF.

This chain connects TRBV5-1 to TRBJ1-1; 11 bases match TRBD1. The CDR3 is 13 amino acids. V trimming: 7 bases; J trimming: 3 bases; junction bases outside the gene matches: 2. Per the germline V gene, CDR1 is SGHRS and CDR2 is YFSETQ. CDR3 sequence (DNA): TGCGCCAGCGAGGGACAGGGGGACACTGAAGCTTTCTTT. This gives the protein CASEGQGDTEAFF.

In DNA, the CDR3 is TGTGCCAGCAGCGTAGCGGCCGTTCAAGAGACCCAGTACTTC. Its protein product is CASSVAAVQETQYF. This chain connects TRBV9 to TRBJ2-5, with D unclear. Trimming pared 0 bases from V and 2 bases from J, leaving 8 bases between. Germline-derived CDR1 and CDR2 are SGDLS and YYNGEE. CDR3 length equals 14 residues.

This clonotype was observed many times. This chain joins TRBV6-5 and TRBJ2-7; possibly TRBD1 for D (6 bases). The CDR3 is made up of 11 amino acids. The germline V gene has CDR1 MNHEY and CDR2 SVGAGI. V was clipped by 9 bases and J by 4 bases, with 10 bases between them. As DNA, the CDR3 is TGTGCCAGTACACAGGGATACGAGCAGTACTTC. As protein: CASTQGYEQYF.

This clonotype was seen a few times. CDR3 in amino acids: CASSQGLAGKQETQYF. The CDR3 coding sequence is TGTGCCAGCAGCCAAGGCCTAGCGGGAAAACAAGAGACCCAGTACTTC. The rearrangement joins TRBV7-2 to TRBJ2-5, with 9 bases that match TRBD2. Germline V gene lookup returns CDR1 SGHTA and CDR2 FQGNSA. The V segment lost 5 bases and the J segment 2 bases; nucleotides outside the gene matches: 9. The CDR3 spans 16 residues.

This clonotype appeared a few times. This chain connects TRBV20-1 to TRBJ2-7, with TRBD2 identical over 9 bases. The germline CDR1 and CDR2 sequences are DFQATT and SNEGSKA (reference sequence). The CDR3 is 13 amino acids. The J segment lost 3 bases and the V segment lost 6 bases, leaving 6 bases of the junction unmatched. CDR3: CSAAGGLDYEQYF. The DNA of the CDR3 is TGCAGTGCGGCGGGAGGGCTTGACTACGAGCAGTACTTC.

This clonotype was picked up a small number of times. This rearrangement joins TRBV2 to TRBJ2-1, with 8 bases fitting TRBD1. Unmatched junction bases numbered 15, after V lost 6 bases and J lost 5 bases. The germline gives CDR1 SNHLY, CDR2 FYNNEI. The CDR3 is made up of 17 amino acids. The CDR3, as DNA: TGTGCCAGCAGGAGGCAGGGGGCGCGGGCAGGAAACAATGAGCAGTTCTTC. Translated, it gives CASRRQGARAGNNEQFF.

This clonotype was detected only a few times. This rearrangement joins TRBV7-2 to TRBJ2-1, with TRBD2 matching over 12 bases. This CDR3 is built from 17 residues. Germline V gives CDR1 SGHTA, CDR2 FQGNSA. Trimming cost V 5 bases and J 8 bases; bases outside gene matches: 13. This chain's CDR3 is CASSPRPGLAGQDEQFF. CDR3 nucleotide sequence: TGTGCCAGCAGCCCTAGGCCGGGACTAGCGGGCCAGGATGAGCAGTTCTTC.